The 24 T cell receptor beta chains below all came from one sample that was sequenced in a study of T-cell reconstitution after alpha-beta-depleted transplantation in children. Unique molecular identifiers were incorporated into the prepared TCRbeta library. TCRdb redid the calling of the PCR reads with MiXCR, one entry per CDR3 protein. The sample consists of roughly 240,000 distinct CDR3 sequences, around 7.8% of them appearing once. Sequencing used PBMCs, mostly from graft donor cells, obtained 180 days after TCRalphabeta/CD19-depleted stem cell transplant. All receptors come from a male patient younger than 18 who had a stem cell transplant for acute lymphoblastic leukemia, so the T cells may come from the graft donor.

This clonotype was counted ten times or more. The CDR3 coding sequence is TGTGCCAGCAGCCGACCGGGACAGCAGAACTATGGCTACACCTTC. Translating it yields CASSRPGQQNYGYTF. The rearrangement joins TRBV5-4 to TRBJ1-2, with 7 bases that match TRBD1. The germline V gene has CDR1 SGHNT and CDR2 YYREEE (reference sequence). The CDR3 has 15 residues. The trim removed 4 bases at V and 2 bases at J, leaving 8 bases unmatched.

This clonotype was seen repeatedly, ten times or more. The chain joins TRBV12-3 or TRBV12-4 to TRBJ1-1, with TRBD1 matching over 7 bases. CDR3 length: 13 amino acids. Unmatched junction bases numbered 4, after V lost 7 bases and J lost 2 bases. CDR3 loop: CASTGQSNTEAFF. The CDR3 DNA follows: TGTGCCAGCACGGGACAGTCCAACACTGAAGCTTTCTTT.

This clonotype turned up a few times. The CDR3 nucleotides are TGTGCCACCAAGGGTGGCGGGACTAGCGGGTTCAGCTCCTACGAGCAGTACTTC. Its translation is CATKGGGTSGFSSYEQYF. V and J are TRBV28 and TRBJ2-7, with TRBD2 matching 12 bases. After removal of 10 bases from V and 0 bases from J, the junction contained 16 bases not matched to a gene. The CDR3 contains 18 residues. Looked up from germline, CDR1 is MDHEN and CDR2 is SYDVKM. Full variable domain (rest looked up from reference TRBV28 and TRBJ2-7): DVKVTQSSRYLVKRTGEKVFLECVQDMDHENMFWYRQDPGLGLRLIYFSYDVKMKEKGDIPEGYSVSREKKERFSLILESASTNQTSMYLCATKGGGTSGFSSYEQYFGPGTRLTVT.

This clonotype showed up many times. V usage is TRBV18 and J usage is TRBJ2-2; D not resolved. This CDR3 has 15 residues. CDR1 KGHSH and CDR2 LQKENI come from the germline V gene. Trimming removed 1 base from V and 7 bases from J, with 13 bases in between. Here the CDR3 reads CASSPLPVAVGELFF. The CDR3, as DNA: TGTGCCAGCTCACCACTCCCGGTAGCCGTCGGGGAGCTGTTTTTT.

This clonotype was seen many times. The chain combines TRBV7-9 with TRBJ2-3; weak D call: TRBD2 (5 bases). There are 16 residues in the CDR3. V shed 3 bases and J shed 2 bases, with 15 bases lying between them. Germline values: CDR1 SEHNR, CDR2 FQNEAQ (reference sequence). The CDR3 here is CASSFKTTGVTDTQYF. The CDR3 nucleotides read TGTGCCAGCAGCTTTAAGACTACTGGGGTCACAGATACGCAGTATTTT.

This clonotype was observed many times. This chain uses TRBV6-1 with TRBJ1-1; no clear D gene. Germline assignment: CDR1 MNHNS and CDR2 SASEGT. Trimming cost V 5 bases and J 1 base, with 8 bases left between them. The CDR3 loop spans 13 amino acids. CDR3 in amino acids: CASSTLGNTEAFF. The CDR3 DNA is TGTGCCAGCAGTACCTTGGGGAACACTGAAGCTTTCTTT.

This clonotype appeared many times. This chain links TRBV19 with TRBJ2-3; TRBD2 matches at 13 bases. This CDR3 comprises 14 residues. V shed 5 bases, J shed 7 bases, and the junction held 3 bases outside the gene matches. Looked up from germline, CDR1 is LNHDA and CDR2 is SQIVND (reference sequence). CDR3 nucleotide sequence: TGTGCCAGTAGTTGGACTAGCGGGAGAAATACGCAGTATTTT. Encoded protein: CASSWTSGRNTQYF.

The chain joins TRBV27 to TRBJ2-2; TRBD1 might be the D (5 bases). The germline CDR1 and CDR2 sequences are MNHEY and SMNVEV (reference sequence). The CDR3 runs 17 residues. V lost 4 bases and J 7 bases, leaving 22 bases between the germline ends. The CDR3 loop reads CASSSSIATRVYGELFF. CDR3 in DNA: TGTGCCAGCAGTTCGTCCATCGCTACCAGGGTGTACGGGGAGCTGTTTTTT.

This clonotype occurred many times. This sequence joins TRBV9 and TRBJ2-5, with 7 nucleotides matching TRBD1. The CDR3 consists of 17 residues. The germline V gene has CDR1 SGDLS and CDR2 YYNGEE. V was pared by 1 base and J by 5 bases, with 14 bases of the junction left unmatched. CDR3 region: CASSVRATGQRGETQYF. CDR3 nucleotides: TGTGCCAGCAGCGTACGAGCGACGGGACAGCGCGGGGAGACCCAGTACTTC. The full variable domain, in which reference TRBV9 and TRBJ2-5 provide the parts outside the CDR3, is DSGVTQTPKHLITATGQRVTLRCSPRSGDLSVYWYQQSLDQGLQFLIQYYNGEERAKGNILERFSAQQFPDLHSELNLSSLELGDSALYFCASSVRATGQRGETQYFGPGTRLLVL.

This clonotype was seen ten or more times. This chain's CDR3 is CASRSGTPVDQQYF. CDR3 DNA: TGTGCCAGCAGAAGCGGGACACCTGTCGACCAGCAGTACTTC. The rearrangement uses TRBV28 and TRBJ2-7, with a tentative D call TRBD2 (7 bases). Germline V gene sequence: CDR1 MDHEN, CDR2 SYDVKM. The CDR3 has 14 amino acids. Trimming removed 6 bases from V and 8 bases from J, with 20 bases in between.

This clonotype was counted at least ten times. The chain joins TRBV7-2 to TRBJ2-3; 10 bases agree with TRBD1. This CDR3 is built from 17 residues. CDR1 and CDR2 (germline): SGHTA, FQGNSA. Trimming took 2 bases from V and 4 from J; bases not matched to a gene: 9. CDR3 in DNA: TGTGCCAGCAGCTTATGGAGCGGACAGGGGGGCCCAGATACGCAGTATTTT. Encoded protein: CASSLWSGQGGPDTQYF.

This clonotype came up many times. The genes are TRBV4-1 and TRBJ1-2; the D is unclear. This CDR3 is built from 14 residues. Per the germline V gene, CDR1 is MGHRA and CDR2 is YSYEKL. Trimming took off 5 bases at V and 4 bases at J, with 14 bases between the two ends. CDR3: CASSSRPTVYGYTF. Here the CDR3 DNA reads TGCGCCAGCAGCTCAAGACCGACGGTCTATGGCTACACCTTC.

This clonotype has a count of ten or more. V and J are TRBV19 and TRBJ2-3, with D possibly TRBD2 on 5 matching bases. CDR1 and CDR2 (germline): LNHDA, SQIVND (reference sequence). Trimming pared 11 bases from V and 2 bases from J, leaving 14 bases between. This CDR3 comprises 13 residues. As DNA, the CDR3 is TGTGCCGCCCGGAGGACTTACACAGATACGCAGTATTTT. Translating it yields CAARRTYTDTQYF.

This clonotype was counted at least ten times. The chain is built from TRBV10-3 and TRBJ2-7, with D possibly TRBD1 on 6 matching bases. The germline V gene has CDR1 ENHRY and CDR2 SYGVKD. V was trimmed by 10 bases and J by 1 base, leaving 17 bases between them. This CDR3 has 14 amino acids. The CDR3 here is CATKRSGDSYEQYF. As DNA, the CDR3 is TGTGCCACCAAAAGGTCAGGGGATTCCTACGAGCAGTACTTC.

This clonotype was counted at least ten times. V usage is TRBV18 and J usage is TRBJ2-4; 7 bases fit TRBD1. Trimming took 1 base from V and 1 from J; bases not matched to a gene: 1. The CDR3 is 15 amino acids. From germline, CDR1 is KGHSH and CDR2 LQKENI. CDR3 residues: CASSPLGQAKNIQYF. CDR3 coding DNA: TGTGCCAGCTCACCACTGGGACAGGCCAAAAACATTCAGTACTTC.

In this sample, this clonotype turned up many times. This sequence joins TRBV5-6 and TRBJ1-5, with 7 bases identical to TRBD1. CDR1 and CDR2 (germline): SGHDT, YYEEEE. V trimming: 0 bases; J trimming: 4 bases; junction bases outside the gene matches: 4. CDR3 size: 15 residues. The chain's CDR3 is CASSLGQGRNQPQHF. The CDR3 nucleotides read TGTGCCAGCAGCTTGGGACAGGGAAGAAATCAGCCCCAGCATTTT.

This clonotype occurred once. A clone one base away is much larger, so this may be a read error. The chain carries TRBV20-1 and TRBJ2-7; the D gene could be TRBD1 or TRBD2 (5 bases each). The CDR3 is 14 amino acids. Trimming shortened V by 5 bases and J by 6 bases, and 20 bases separated the two germline ends. CDR1 is DFQATT, CDR2 SNEGSKA, per germline (reference sequence). In DNA form, the CDR3 reads TGCAGTGCTGAAAGCCCGGGACCGGGGTTCGAGCAGTACTTC. It is translated as CSAESPGPGFEQYF.

This clonotype is termed large. This chain joins TRBV10-3 and TRBJ2-5; perhaps TRBD1 as D (6 bases). Germline V lookup: CDR1 ENHRY, CDR2 SYGVKD. The V and J ends lost 8 bases and 2 bases respectively, with 15 bases between them. The CDR3 contains 14 residues. CDR3 region: CAIRQAHGQETQYF. The CDR3 nucleotides read TGTGCCATCCGACAGGCCCATGGGCAAGAGACCCAGTACTTC.

The sample holds many counts of this clonotype. The chain combines TRBV10-3 with TRBJ1-2, with 7 bases fitting TRBD1. Germline values: CDR1 ENHRY, CDR2 SYGVKD. The trim removed 7 bases at V and 2 bases at J, leaving 4 bases unmatched. This CDR3 has 13 amino acids. CDR3 residues: CAITSDRNYGYTF. Here the CDR3 DNA reads TGTGCCATCACCTCGGACAGGAACTATGGCTACACCTTC.

This clonotype was recorded at least ten times. The J gene is TRBJ1-2, the V gene TRBV29-1, with D possibly matching TRBD1 (5 bases). Deletions cut 4 bases from V and 2 bases from J, with 14 bases between. In germline, CDR1 is SQVTM, CDR2 ANQGSEA. The length of the CDR3 is 14 residues. CDR3 sequence (DNA): TGCAGCGTTGGGGGCAGAAGGACCAACTATGGCTACACCTTC. Protein: CSVGGRRTNYGYTF.

This clonotype was seen at least ten times. The chain links TRBV15 to TRBJ1-2; 8 bases line up with TRBD1. The CDR3 is made up of 15 amino acids. V was pared by 5 bases and J by 2 bases, with 7 bases of the junction left unmatched. The germline V gene has CDR1 LNHNV and CDR2 YYDKDF (reference sequence). CDR3 in amino acids: CATSVRHRGNYGYTF. For the CDR3, the DNA is TGTGCCACCAGCGTTAGGCACAGGGGGAACTATGGCTACACCTTC.

This clonotype was counted at least ten times. Here the CDR3 DNA reads TGTGCCAGCAGCTTAACGACCCCCACAGGGGCGTATGGCTACACCTTC. Its protein is CASSLTTPTGAYGYTF. The gene calls are TRBV7-3 and TRBJ1-2, with 7 bases lining up with TRBD1. Looked up from germline, CDR1 is SGHTA and CDR2 is FQGTGA. The CDR3 has 16 amino acids. The J segment lost 5 bases and the V segment lost 0 bases, leaving 9 bases of the junction unmatched.

This clonotype was observed many times. This chain links TRBV20-1 with TRBJ2-6; no clear D. V was clipped by 0 bases and J by 0 bases, with 3 bases between them. In germline, CDR1 is DFQATT, CDR2 SNEGSKA (reference sequence). CDR3 length equals 14 residues. The CDR3 reads CSARDPSGANVLTF. DNA for the CDR3: TGCAGTGCTAGAGACCCCTCTGGGGCCAACGTCCTGACTTTC.

The rearrangement joins TRBV27 to TRBJ2-1, with 7 nucleotides matching TRBD2. The V and J ends lost 2 bases and 5 bases, in that order; junction bases with no gene match: 12. This CDR3 region has 17 residues. Germline-derived CDR1 and CDR2 are MNHEY and SMNVEV (reference sequence). Written as DNA, the CDR3 is TGTGCCAGCAGTTTACGTCCGCCGGCCCTAGCGGACAATGAGCAGTTCTTC. This gives the protein CASSLRPPALADNEQFF.